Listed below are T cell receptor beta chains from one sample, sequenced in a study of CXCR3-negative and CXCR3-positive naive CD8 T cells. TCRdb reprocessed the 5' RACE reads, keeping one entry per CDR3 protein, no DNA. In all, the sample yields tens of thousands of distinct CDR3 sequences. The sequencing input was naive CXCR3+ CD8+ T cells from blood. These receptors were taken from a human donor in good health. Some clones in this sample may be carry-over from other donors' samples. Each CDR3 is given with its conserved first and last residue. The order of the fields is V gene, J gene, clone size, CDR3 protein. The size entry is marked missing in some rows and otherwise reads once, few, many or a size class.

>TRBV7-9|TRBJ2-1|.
CASSSTGLAGADEQFF
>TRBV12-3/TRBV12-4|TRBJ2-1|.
CALDYYNEQFF
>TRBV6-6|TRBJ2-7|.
CASSSGSGGSFSSYEQYF
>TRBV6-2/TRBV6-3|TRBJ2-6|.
CASRTNTRNVLTF
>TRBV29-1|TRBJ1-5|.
CSVDGGGEGQPQHF
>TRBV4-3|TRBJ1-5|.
CASSQDLQQNQPQHF
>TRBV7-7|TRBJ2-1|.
CASSLASGQYNEQFF
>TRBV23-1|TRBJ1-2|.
CASSQGQTIYGYTF
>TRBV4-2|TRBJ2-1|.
CASTGPGENNEQFF
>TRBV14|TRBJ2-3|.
CASSGRGRPDTQYF
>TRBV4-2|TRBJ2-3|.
CASSQVDSGVDTQYF
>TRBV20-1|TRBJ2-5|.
CSARDQNGRDLETQYF
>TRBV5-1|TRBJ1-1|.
CASSHRGGVTNTEAFF
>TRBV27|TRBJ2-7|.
CASSFNSYEQYF
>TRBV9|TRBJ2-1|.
CASSSDRTPYNEQFF
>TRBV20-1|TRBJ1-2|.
CRLGGTANYGYTF
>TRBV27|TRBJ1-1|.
CASSMSRPSNTEAFF
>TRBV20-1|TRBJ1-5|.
CSARALQGEVNQPQHF
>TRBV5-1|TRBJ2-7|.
CASSLTPGSYEQYF
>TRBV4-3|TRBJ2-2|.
CASSQSRTTTGELFF
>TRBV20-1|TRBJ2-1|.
CSARDYQRGEEQFF
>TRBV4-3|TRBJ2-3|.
CASSQGPSSSTDTQYF
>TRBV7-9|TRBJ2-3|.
CASSLGSVVDTQYF
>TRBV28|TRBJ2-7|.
CASSSRGMGALSYEQYF
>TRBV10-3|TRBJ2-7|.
CASGAPNEQYF
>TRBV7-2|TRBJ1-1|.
CASSLSPFGNTEAFF
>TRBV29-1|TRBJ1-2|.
CSVDDGGERRGYTF
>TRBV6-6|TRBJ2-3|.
CASSSIQRDTQYF
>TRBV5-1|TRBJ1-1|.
CASSLFPEDNTEAFF
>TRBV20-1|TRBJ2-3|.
CSAPWADTQYF
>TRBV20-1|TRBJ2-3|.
CSAKFGDTQYF
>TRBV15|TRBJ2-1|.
CATSRDSNTGTGVNEQFF
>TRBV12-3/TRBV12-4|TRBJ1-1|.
CASRGQGTEAFF
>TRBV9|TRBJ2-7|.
CASSPWDREYEQYF
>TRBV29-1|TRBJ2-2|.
CSALGREGTGELFF
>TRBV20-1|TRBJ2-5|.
CSARSPGLAEAETQYF
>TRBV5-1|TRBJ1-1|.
CASSLAGGDTEAFF
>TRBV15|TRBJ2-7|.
CATSRVGYEQYF
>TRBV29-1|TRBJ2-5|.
CSVEDVRAGALQETQYF
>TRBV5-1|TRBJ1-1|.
CASSQIRQGMNTEAFF
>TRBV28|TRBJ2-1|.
CASSPLRLAGDNNEQFF
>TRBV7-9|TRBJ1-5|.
CASSSVGQPQHF
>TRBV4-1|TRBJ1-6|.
CASSQNMGQGMNSPLHF
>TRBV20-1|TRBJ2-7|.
CSARDRAKAYEQYF
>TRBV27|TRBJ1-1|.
CASGIWPMNTEAFF
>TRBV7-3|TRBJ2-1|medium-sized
CASSLGNEQFF
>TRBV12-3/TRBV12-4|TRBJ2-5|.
CASSPLTSPQETQYF
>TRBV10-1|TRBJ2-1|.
CAISARDDINNEQFF
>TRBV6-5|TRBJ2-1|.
CASSYGDNEQFF
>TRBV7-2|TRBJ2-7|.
CASSLAHSGGSYEQYF